This is a list of T cell receptor beta chains from one sample in a study of blood T cell repertoires in COVID-19. The protocol was immunoSEQ multiplex PCR, while the TCRdb copy is restricted to in-frame clones and leaves out a portion. The sample lists some 270,000 clones, approximately 85% occurring once. What was sequenced was PBMCs or T cells enriched from blood (not recorded which). The receptor set was obtained from a woman younger than 45 who had recovered from COVID-19. CDR3s include the opening cysteine and the closing phenylalanine or tryptophan. A D gene is named only where the DNA matches it firmly. Some rows mark clone size as missing; the rest say once, few, many or name a class of expanded clone.

D gene	clone size	V gene	J gene	CDR3 protein	CDR3 DNA
TRBD1	NA	TRBV30	TRBJ2-5	CAWISDRAQETQYF	TGTGCCTGGATCTCCGACAGGGCCCAAGAGACCCAGTACTTC
NA	NA	TRBV2	TRBJ1-1	CASRAGAGGTEAFF	TGTGCCAGCAGGGCAGGGGCTGGGGGTACTGAAGCTTTCTTT
NA	NA	TRBV19	TRBJ1-4	CASSIFGGMKLFF	TGTGCCAGTAGTATTTTTGGGGGCATGAAACTGTTTTTT
TRBD2	NA	TRBV19	TRBJ2-7	CASSIVPVTSGDPYEQYF	TGTGCCAGTAGTATAGTTCCTGTGACTAGCGGCGACCCCTACGAGCAGTACTTC
NA	once	TRBV20-1	TRBJ1-1	CSASSRVNTEAFF	TGCAGTGCTAGTAGCAGGGTGAACACTGAAGCTTTCTTT
TRBD1	NA	TRBV14	TRBJ1-1	CASSPGGTEAFF	TGTGCCAGCAGCCCAGGGGGAACTGAAGCTTTCTTT
TRBD1	NA	TRBV10-3	TRBJ2-1	CAIRGLGQGDNEQFF	TGTGCCATCAGGGGGTTGGGACAGGGAGACAATGAGCAGTTCTTC
NA	NA	TRBV24-1	TRBJ2-5	CATSDSGAETQYF	TGTGCCACCAGTGATTCAGGGGCAGAGACCCAGTACTTC
NA	NA	TRBV3-1/TRBV3-2	TRBJ2-3	CASSKQGGMDTQYF	TGTGCCAGCAGCAAACAGGGTGGGATGGATACGCAGTATTTT
TRBD1	NA	TRBV5-1	TRBJ1-1	CASSQDRVNTEAFF	TGCGCCAGCAGCCAGGACAGGGTGAACACTGAAGCTTTCTTT
NA	NA	TRBV10-3	TRBJ2-1	CAISEGHRLGQFF	TGTGCCATCAGTGAGGGACATCGGTTAGGGCAGTTCTTC
NA	once	TRBV19	TRBJ2-1	CASSIVSVGNEQFF	TGTGCCAGTAGTATAGTCTCAGTCGGGAATGAGCAGTTCTTC
NA	NA	TRBV28	TRBJ1-1	CASSDTGGSEAFF	TGTGCCAGCTCAGATACCGGGGGAAGTGAAGCTTTCTTT
NA	NA	TRBV10-3	TRBJ1-1	CAISSPPSTFF	TGTGCCATCAGTAGCCCGCCGTCGACTTTCTTT
TRBD1	once	TRBV19	TRBJ1-5	CASSISGQGNQPQHF	TGTGCCAGTAGTATTTCGGGACAGGGTAATCAGCCCCAGCATTTT
TRBD1	NA	TRBV27	TRBJ2-3	CASSSPGQGLDTQYF	TGTGCCAGCAGTTCTCCGGGACAGGGGTTGGATACGCAGTATTTT
TRBD1	few	TRBV6-2/TRBV6-3	TRBJ1-3	CASSSGQGLSGNTIYF	TGTGCCAGCAGTTCCGGACAGGGGCTTTCTGGAAACACCATATATTTT
TRBD2	NA	TRBV28	TRBJ2-1	CASSLVGGTSGRAVYNEQFF	TGTGCCAGCAGTTTAGTAGGGGGGACTAGCGGGAGGGCGGTCTACAATGAGCAGTTCTTC
TRBD1	NA	TRBV5-6	TRBJ2-1	CASSFEEGASEQFF	TGTGCCAGCAGTTTTGAAGAGGGGGCGAGTGAGCAGTTCTTC
NA	NA	TRBV11-2	TRBJ2-1	CASAPGERASYNEQFF	TGTGCCAGCGCCCCCGGGGAGCGGGCCTCCTACAATGAGCAGTTCTTC
TRBD2	NA	TRBV2	TRBJ2-1	CASQEQAGAFNEQFF	TGTGCCAGCCAAGAGCAAGCGGGAGCTTTTAATGAGCAGTTCTTC
TRBD1	NA	TRBV28	TRBJ2-7	CASSAAGTGGSEQYF	TGTGCCAGCAGTGCAGCCGGGACAGGGGGCTCCGAGCAGTACTTC
NA	NA	TRBV2	TRBJ2-5	CASTRRRGIQETQYF	TGTGCCAGCACACGGAGGCGGGGCATACAAGAGACCCAGTACTTC
TRBD1	NA	TRBV6-4	TRBJ1-6	CASSGTGNNSPLHF	TGTGCCAGCAGTGGGACAGGGAACAATTCACCCCTCCACTTT
NA	NA	TRBV3-1/TRBV3-2	TRBJ1-4	CASSPYEVRGFGGNEKLFF	TGTGCCAGCAGCCCTTACGAAGTTCGGGGGTTTGGGGGTAATGAAAAACTGTTTTTT
TRBD2	NA	TRBV9	TRBJ2-5	CASSVDSGRGETQYF	TGTGCCAGCAGCGTAGATTCCGGGAGGGGGGAGACCCAGTACTTC
NA	NA	TRBV10-1	TRBJ2-3	CASRPGLNPTDTQYF	TGCGCCAGCAGGCCGGGACTCAACCCGACGGATACGCAGTATTTT
NA	NA	TRBV5-6	TRBJ1-1	CASSYRQTHTEAFF	TGTGCCAGCAGCTACCGACAGACCCACACTGAAGCTTTCTTT
TRBD1	NA	TRBV28	TRBJ1-2	CASGWTGQGDYGYTF	TGTGCCAGCGGCTGGACAGGTCAAGGGGACTATGGCTACACCTTC
TRBD1	NA	TRBV7-9	TRBJ2-7	CASSHPGQTLYEQYF	TGTGCCAGCAGCCACCCGGGACAGACTCTATACGAGCAGTACTTC
TRBD2	NA	TRBV28	TRBJ2-1	CASSSKDITGTSAPNEQFF	TGTGCCAGCAGTTCCAAAGACATCACCGGGACTAGCGCCCCCAATGAGCAGTTCTTC
NA	NA	TRBV5-1	TRBJ2-3	CASSLLERRSTDTQYF	TGCGCCAGCAGCCTGTTGGAAAGGCGGAGCACAGATACGCAGTATTTT
NA	NA	TRBV5-1	TRBJ2-1	CASSPSTYNEQFF	TGCGCCAGCAGCCCTAGCACCTACAATGAGCAGTTCTTC
NA	once	TRBV10-2	TRBJ1-6	CASSERQNSPLHF	TGCGCCAGCAGTGAGAGACAGAATTCACCCCTCCACTTT
TRBD1	NA	TRBV28	TRBJ1-1	CASSLWLDTQGGEAFF	TGTGCCAGCAGTTTATGGCTAGACACGCAGGGGGGTGAAGCTTTCTTT
TRBD1	once	TRBV5-1	TRBJ1-1	CASGQQGGSNMNTEAFF	TGCGCCAGCGGCCAGCAAGGGGGCTCAAACATGAACACTGAAGCTTTCTTT
NA	NA	TRBV5-5	TRBJ1-4	CASSLAAGSNEKLFF	TGTGCCAGCAGCTTGGCAGCGGGGTCTAATGAAAAACTGTTTTTT
NA	NA	TRBV29-1	TRBJ1-3	CSVEDPGRGGNTIYF	TGCAGCGTTGAAGATCCGGGCAGGGGTGGAAACACCATATATTTT
TRBD1	NA	TRBV7-9	TRBJ1-1	CASSLVTGGDAPAFF	TGTGCCAGCAGCTTAGTTACAGGGGGCGACGCTCCAGCTTTCTTT
NA	few	TRBV18	TRBJ1-1	CASSPGGPTEAFF	TGTGCCAGCTCACCCGGGGGGCCCACTGAAGCTTTCTTT
TRBD1	NA	TRBV6-6	TRBJ1-5	CAIGRTGGLQPQHF	TGTGCCATCGGTAGGACAGGGGGACTTCAGCCCCAGCATTTT
TRBD1	NA	TRBV9	TRBJ2-1	CASNGQVGDNEQFF	TGTGCCAGCAACGGACAGGTTGGGGACAATGAGCAGTTCTTC
NA	NA	TRBV11-2	TRBJ1-1	CASSPRREKPKAFF	TGTGCCAGCAGCCCGCGGAGGGAGAAACCTAAAGCTTTCTTT
NA	NA	TRBV20-1	TRBJ1-5	CSASLEVSNQPQHF	TGCAGTGCTAGTTTAGAGGTGAGCAATCAGCCCCAGCATTTT
NA	once	TRBV18	TRBJ1-4	CASSLTRPGTNEKLFF	TGTGCCAGCTCACTTACTAGGCCGGGGACTAATGAAAAACTGTTTTTT
TRBD1	NA	TRBV28	TRBJ1-1	CASSSTGVKDFEAFF	TGTGCCAGCAGTTCGACAGGGGTGAAGGACTTTGAAGCTTTCTTT
TRBD2	NA	TRBV2	TRBJ2-7	CASGTSSSGSYEQYF	TGTGCCAGCGGCACATCCTCTAGCGGGAGTTACGAGCAGTACTTC
NA	once	TRBV28	TRBJ2-1	CASTSLYNEQFF	TGTGCCAGCACGTCACTCTACAATGAGCAGTTCTTC
TRBD1	NA	TRBV19	TRBJ1-1	CASSITGGADTEAFF	TGTGCCAGTAGTATAACAGGGGGCGCGGACACTGAAGCTTTCTTT
TRBD1	few	TRBV5-6	TRBJ2-7	CASSLRTGTYEQYF	TGTGCCAGCAGCCTGCGGACAGGAACCTACGAGCAGTACTTC
TRBD2	NA	TRBV7-2	TRBJ2-3	CASSLDLAVTDTQYF	TGTGCCAGCAGCTTAGATCTAGCGGTTACAGATACGCAGTATTTT
NA	few	TRBV14	TRBJ1-1	CASSQDLVGLPEAFF	TGTGCCAGCAGCCAAGATCTTGTGGGCCTGCCCGAAGCTTTCTTT
NA	NA	TRBV18	TRBJ2-3	CASSPPSQADTQYF	TGTGCCAGCTCACCACCCAGTCAGGCGGATACGCAGTATTTT
NA	NA	TRBV5-1	TRBJ1-1	CASSLQDPNTEAFF	TGCGCCAGCAGCTTACAGGACCCGAACACTGAAGCTTTCTTT